A single sample gave rise to the 22 T cell receptor beta chains below, sequenced in a study of blood T cells in healthy people across ages. A J-beta primer mix and a sample-barcoded 5' primer were used in a second PCR of about 7 to 11 cycles. TCRdb used MiXCR to reprocess the 5' RACE reads, holding one entry per CDR3 protein. The repertoire holds over 1,500,000 distinct CDR3 sequences, with 39% as singletons. The material sequenced was blood. Receptors were obtained from a human donor in good health.

The rearrangement links TRBV20-1 to TRBJ1-2, with 7 bases lining up with TRBD1. V shed 5 bases, J shed 8 bases, and the junction held 5 bases outside the gene matches. The CDR3 length is 11 residues. The V gene's germline CDR1 is DFQATT and CDR2 SNEGSKA (reference sequence). CDR3 coding DNA: TGCAGTGCTGGACCGGGACAGGGCTACACCTTC. This sequence encodes CSAGPGQGYTF.

The chain recombines TRBV29-1 with TRBJ2-5; tentatively, D is TRBD2 (6 bases). CDR1 is SQVTM, CDR2 ANQGSEA, per germline. This CDR3 is built from 15 residues. Trimming removed 7 bases at V and 0 bases at J, with 18 bases between. The CDR3 nucleotides are TGCAGCGCCAACGGCTTAAGCGGGTACCAAGAGACCCAGTACTTC. It yields the protein CSANGLSGYQETQYF.

This clonotype appeared a few times. The rearrangement joins TRBV3-1 to TRBJ2-3; D remains unclear. Trimming removed 1 base from V and 3 bases from J, with 14 bases in between. Germline V CDR1 and CDR2: LGHDT, YNNKEL (reference sequence). CDR3 length: 16 amino acids. The CDR3 reads CASSQVLLPTTDTQYF. Here the CDR3 DNA reads TGTGCCAGCAGCCAAGTCCTACTCCCAACGACAGATACGCAGTATTTT.

With regard to this clonotype: A junction boundary mismatches the germline segment, possibly from a read error. The chain is built from TRBV20-1 and TRBJ2-5; a possible D gene is TRBD2 (7 bases). This CDR3 has 16 amino acids. The V gene's germline CDR1 is DFQATT and CDR2 SNEGSKA (reference sequence). CDR3 sequence (DNA): TGCAGTGCTGGCGGGCTGGCGGGGGCCCGGGGGAAGACCCAGCACTTC. Translated, it gives CSAGGLAGARGKTQHF.

This clonotype was counted between two and nine times. The rearrangement links TRBV4-3 to TRBJ1-1; D gene unclear. This CDR3 is built from 16 residues. The germline V and J ends were trimmed by 0 bases and 0 bases, with 11 bases remaining between them. Germline CDR1 is LGHNA and CDR2 is YSLEER. CDR3 DNA sequence: TGCGCCAGCAGCCAAGATCATGTGGGCTTGAACACTGAAGCTTTCTTT. Translated: CASSQDHVGLNTEAFF.

The chain is built from TRBV27 and TRBJ1-1; D not resolved. Germline assignment: CDR1 MNHEY and CDR2 SMNVEV (reference sequence). The CDR3 contains 13 residues. V gave up 0 bases and J gave up 11 bases, with 13 bases separating them. CDR3 in amino acids: CASSLSFGGGAFF. In DNA form, the CDR3 reads TGTGCCAGCAGTTTATCGTTCGGAGGTGGGGCTTTCTTT.

V gene TRBV5-6 combines with J gene TRBJ1-4; D possibly uses TRBD1 or TRBD2 (5 bases each). The DNA end is a closer match to TRBJ2-2, so the J assignment may be wrong. The CDR3 is 16 residues long. Germline V lookup: CDR1 SGHDT, CDR2 YYEEEE. Written as DNA, the CDR3 is TGTGCCAGCAGCCGCCCGGGGCAGATATCCACCGGGGAGCTGTTTTTT. Its translation is CASSRPGQISTGELFF.

The chain joins TRBV2 to TRBJ1-4; a weak D match, TRBD1 (5 bases). This CDR3 is built from 14 residues. Trimming shortened V by 2 bases and J by 8 bases, and 12 bases separated the two germline ends. Germline CDR1 and CDR2: SNHLY and FYNNEI. The CDR3 DNA reads TGTGCCAGCAGTGAAATGGGGCTTTGGGAAAAACTGTTTTTT. This sequence encodes CASSEMGLWEKLFF.

The rearrangement uses TRBV7-2 and TRBJ1-2; 10 bases fit TRBD1. The CDR3 extends over 17 amino acids. Trimming at V came to 1 base and at J to 5 bases, leaving 10 bases not matched to a gene. Germline CDR1 and CDR2: SGHTA and FQGNSA. CDR3 nucleotide sequence: TGTGCCAGCAGCTTAGATATGACGGGGACAGGGGTTTATGGCTACACCTTC. Protein product: CASSLDMTGTGVYGYTF.

The rearrangement uses TRBV4-3 and TRBJ2-1, with a tentative D call TRBD2 (5 bases). Germline values: CDR1 LGHNA, CDR2 YSLEER. The V end lost 1 base, the J end lost 9 bases, and 34 bases lay between the germline ends. The CDR3 contains 21 residues. CDR3 DNA: TGCGCCAGCAGCCAAGGACACATATCTGGGAGTGTAGGACGGATGAACACTGAGCAGTTCTTC. Translated, it gives CASSQGHISGSVGRMNTEQFF.

A note on this clonotype: At one of its ends the junction is not consistent with the germline gene, which may arise from a read error. This chain connects TRBV14 to TRBJ1-4; D is ambiguous. Germline V gene sequence: CDR1 SGHDN, CDR2 FVKESK. CDR3 length: 15 residues. CDR3 sequence reads: CASSRLLPPNEKLFF. CDR3 sequence (DNA): TGTGCCAGCAGCCGTCTTTTACCCCCTAATGAAAAATTGTTTTTT.

V usage is TRBV20-1 and J usage is TRBJ2-5; TRBD2 matches at 13 bases. The CDR3 has 17 residues. Germline loops: CDR1 DFQATT, CDR2 SNEGSKA (reference sequence). Trimming cost V 4 bases and J 4 bases; bases outside gene matches: 12. CDR3 coding DNA: TGCAGTGCTAACCCAAGGACTAGCGGGGGAATTTTAGAGACCCAGTACTTC. Its translation: CSANPRTSGGILETQYF.

This chain connects TRBV7-3 to TRBJ2-1, with TRBD2 identical over 12 bases. Trimming removed 1 base from V and 7 bases from J; junction bases left unmatched: 8. Germline V gene lookup returns CDR1 SGHTA and CDR2 FQGTGA. The CDR3 extends over 17 amino acids. Written as DNA, the CDR3 is TGTGCCAGCAGCTTAAAACAGCTAGCGGGGGGGCCGAATGAGCAGTTCTTC. It encodes CASSLKQLAGGPNEQFF.

V is TRBV10-3 and J is TRBJ1-2, with D perhaps TRBD1 (5 bases). Germline V gives CDR1 ENHRY, CDR2 SYGVKD. This CDR3 has 14 amino acids. V was clipped by 9 bases and J by 3 bases, with 17 bases between them. The DNA for the CDR3 is TGTGCCATTTTCCGGGGGGAAGATCACTATGGCTACACCTTC. Amino acids: CAIFRGEDHYGYTF.

The J gene is TRBJ2-5, the V gene TRBV7-3; TRBD2 might be the D (5 bases). The CDR3 length is 14 residues. Trimming left V 5 bases short and J 3 bases short, with 13 bases between. The germline CDR1 and CDR2 sequences are SGHTA and FQGTGA. CDR3 sequence reads: CASSQLGRKETQYF. In DNA form, the CDR3 reads TGTGCCAGCAGCCAACTAGGACGGAAAGAGACCCAGTACTTC.

The chain recombines TRBV12-3 or TRBV12-4 with TRBJ2-6, with D perhaps given as TRBD1 or TRBD2 (5 bases each). This CDR3 has 18 residues. V was cut by 5 bases and J by 0 bases, with 17 bases left in between. As DNA, the CDR3 is TGTGCCAGCAGTCCCCGTGGGGGTGGGAGCTCTGGGGCCAACGTCCTGACTTTC. This encodes CASSPRGGGSSGANVLTF.

The chain recombines TRBV9 with TRBJ1-1; possibly TRBD1 for D (5 bases). Trimming cost V 4 bases and J 5 bases, with 15 bases left between them. The CDR3 loop spans 14 amino acids. Germline-derived CDR1 and CDR2 are SGDLS and YYNGEE. CDR3 coding DNA: TGTGCCAGCAGCCGTAGGGACGGGGGGACTGAAGCTTTCTTT. As protein: CASSRRDGGTEAFF.

The chain combines TRBV4-2 with TRBJ1-2; D is ambiguous. Germline CDR1 is LGHNA and CDR2 is YNFKEQ. The CDR3 covers 16 residues. Trimming left V 1 base short and J 3 bases short, with 15 bases between. The CDR3 spells CASSQVGWGGDYGYTF. Here the CDR3 DNA reads TGTGCCAGCAGCCAAGTAGGGTGGGGAGGAGACTATGGCTACACCTTC.

This chain connects TRBV4-3 to TRBJ1-2, with a possible D match to TRBD1 (6 bases). This CDR3 is built from 16 residues. Trimming took 1 base from V and 0 from J, leaving 12 bases between them. The V gene's germline CDR1 is LGHNA and CDR2 YSLEER. CDR3 DNA sequence: TGCGCCAGCAGCCAAGGAGGGGGAGGAACTAACTATGGCTACACCTTC. This translates into CASSQGGGGTNYGYTF.

The V gene is TRBV20-1, the J gene TRBJ2-3, with D unresolved. V was pared by 6 bases and J by 9 bases, with 10 bases between. CDR3 length: 10 amino acids. Germline CDR1 and CDR2: DFQATT and SNEGSKA (reference sequence). The CDR3 region has the DNA TGCAGTGCCCGTTTTCGGACGCAGTATTTT. Encoded protein: CSARFRTQYF.

The gene calls are TRBV4-1 and TRBJ2-1; tentative D call: TRBD2 (5 bases). The germline V and J ends were trimmed by 0 bases and 5 bases, with 11 bases remaining between them. CDR3 size: 15 residues. Looked up from germline, CDR1 is MGHRA and CDR2 is YSYEKL. CDR3 nucleotide sequence: TGCGCCAGCAGCCAAGAAACTAGTGAAGACAATGAGCAGTTCTTC. This encodes CASSQETSEDNEQFF.

Only one count was recorded for this clonotype. The rearrangement uses TRBV27 and TRBJ1-1; D is possibly TRBD1 (5 bases). V was pared by 6 bases and J by 4 bases, with 18 bases between. Per germline, CDR1 MNHEY and CDR2 SMNVEV (reference sequence). The CDR3 contains 15 residues. This chain's CDR3 is CASRPTGEESTEAFF. The CDR3 nucleotides read TGTGCCAGCAGGCCAACGGGGGAAGAGAGCACTGAAGCTTTCTTT.